Listed below are T cell receptor beta chains from one sample, sequenced in a study of blood T cell repertoires in COVID-19. Generated by immunoSEQ multiplex PCR, the TCRdb table keeps only in-frame clones and is missing some. The data hold 450,000 to 600,000 clones, with around 87% observed a single time. Sequencing input: PBMCs or T cells enriched from blood (not recorded which). These receptors were taken from a woman aged 18-29 years who had recovered from COVID-19. CDR3s leave out the opening cysteine and the closing phenylalanine or tryptophan. For some rows the clone size is stated as once, few or many, or as a class when expanded; others skip it.

CDR3 length | clone size | V gene | CDR3 protein
11 | - | TRBV5-4 | ASSLGGGFEAF
11 | - | TRBV29-1 | SVDKGVRETQY
11 | - | TRBV7-2 | ASSLDVRDEQY
12 | - | TRBV9 | ASSVGLSSYEQY
13 | - | TRBV28 | ASSFTGKGNEKLF
12 | - | TRBV27 | ASSSYTVNTEAF
18 | - | TRBV9 | ASSVGVTGTGLSTNEKLF
14 | once | TRBV30 | AWSTGTGGSGNTIY
14 | once | TRBV3-1/TRBV3-2 | ASSQDLGNGNSPLH
13 | once | TRBV27 | ASSLSRDRDYGYT
12 | once | TRBV5-1 | ASSSPGTGFKQF
13 | - | TRBV5-1 | ASSLLAGGANEQF
15 | - | TRBV2 | ASRRDRGPYSSYEQY
10 | - | TRBV5-1 | ASTLLGETQY
15 | - | TRBV5-1 | ASSLTGGAVENTEAF
15 | - | TRBV19 | ASSKVIRDRGSYGYT
9 | - | TRBV20-1 | SAPQGRGEF
11 | - | TRBV29-1 | SVKSPGGTEAF
10 | - | TRBV3-1/TRBV3-2 | ASSHDGQGEI
16 | few | TRBV5-1 | ASSPSGLAQTNTGELF
12 | - | TRBV3-1/TRBV3-2 | ASSQDRDTGELF
17 | - | TRBV10-3 | AISEVDLLTPATNEKLF
10 | - | TRBV25-1 | ASSVVPRGYT
11 | - | TRBV19 | ASREEGQQPQH
15 | - | TRBV4-1 | ASSQVGYGATQETQY
12 | once | TRBV5-6 | ASSLDGSPRTQY
13 | - | TRBV28 | ASSLVDRGREKLF
11 | - | TRBV19 | ASNQPTVGEAF
11 | - | TRBV7-8 | ASAQEDYNEQF
14 | once | TRBV2 | ASSVAGGGPRETQY
11 | few | TRBV5-1 | ASSDPSGTEAF
11 | - | TRBV14 | ASSQERRAGYT
13 | - | TRBV2 | ASSVEGPGGMPQH
12 | - | TRBV19 | ASKPSQGHYGYT
16 | - | TRBV2 | ASSEAGGGQGDTDTQY
12 | once | TRBV7-9 | ASSWEGSYNEQF
10 | - | TRBV12-3/TRBV12-4 | ASEGQIDGYT
17 | once | TRBV4-1 | ASTSPGLAGGPSNNEQF
13 | - | TRBV4-2 | ASSQEWVGGYGYT
13 | - | TRBV27 | ASSSIDRITYEQY
10 | - | TRBV5-1 | ASSLIDSEAF
11 | few | TRBV18 | ASSPPGTVGYT
11 | - | TRBV19 | ASSTDTGYGYT
13 | - | TRBV4-2 | ASSQTGGGNSPLH
11 | - | TRBV30 | ASARDRENIQY